This T cell receptor (beta chain) was captured by sequencing in a study of radiotherapy plus CTLA-4 blockade in lung cancer. General study points: After radiotherapy and ipilimumab, tumor-derived clones expanded in peripheral blood. With interferon-beta, early dynamics of blood T cell clones were reported to best predict response.

Sequenced by immunoSEQ multiplex PCR; TCRdb stores in-frame clones only, minus some. The sample gives roughly 92,000 clones, approximately 83% of which show up once; approximately 1.9% is in the top ten. As concerns this clone: Its antigen is unknown.

Deletions cut 4 bases from V and 6 bases from J, with 13 bases between. Germline loops: CDR1 MDHEN, CDR2 SYDVKM. The CDR3 length is 14 residues. This sample comprised peripheral blood, obtained from a patient treated with radiotherapy plus ipilimumab. The receptor was derived from a human donor with non-small cell lung cancer who had a partial response to radiotherapy plus ipilimumab. The J gene is TRBJ2-1, the V gene TRBV28; D perhaps matches TRBD1 (5 bases). The CDR3 DNA is TGTGCCAGCAGTTGGGGCCCGTTTGGCAATGAGCAGTTCTTC. It is translated as CASSWGPFGNEQFF.